The 7 T cell receptor beta chains below all came from one sample that was sequenced in a study of regulatory T cells in long-lasting Graves disease. Combining iRepertoire HTBI primers with Arm-PCR of CDR3 regions, the authors built TCR beta libraries. TCRdb ran MiXCR on the multiplex PCR reads and lists one entry per CDR3 protein. The sample includes about 660,000 distinct CDR3 sequences, approximately 31% of them seen just once. The time point was: persistent/refractory GD, antithyroid drugs over 5 years with positive TRAb. Construction of the TCR library relied on RNA isolated from PBMCs. The specimen was peripheral blood mononuclear cells (PBMCs), collected when the disease was refractory, from a patient treated with antithyroid drugs. These receptors all stem from a female donor with Graves disease.

This chain joins TRBV6-1 and TRBJ1-5; no clear D. Germline CDR1 reads MNHNS; CDR2 reads SASEGT. The V end was cut by 1 base, the J end by 1 base, with 5 bases between. CDR3 length: 14 amino acids. The CDR3 sequence: CASSEVDSNQPQHF. CDR3 nucleotide sequence: TGTGCCAGCAGTGAAGTGGACAGCAATCAGCCCCAGCATTTT.

The chain carries TRBV19 and TRBJ2-4, with unresolved D. CDR3 length equals 14 residues. V gave up 6 bases and J gave up 5 bases, with 14 bases separating them. Germline loops: CDR1 LNHDA, CDR2 SQIVND (reference sequence). The CDR3 protein is CASRESHSENIQYF. The CDR3 DNA reads as TGTGCCAGTAGGGAGAGTCATTCGGAAAACATTCAGTACTTC.

V usage is TRBV20-1 and J usage is TRBJ1-4; D is possibly TRBD1 (6 bases). Trimming pared 2 bases from V and 0 bases from J, leaving 19 bases between. Germline V lookup: CDR1 DFQATT, CDR2 SNEGSKA (reference sequence). This CDR3 contains 18 residues. The CDR3 coding sequence is TGCAGTGCTAGAAGAATACGGCAGGGGTTGGCAACTAATGAAAAACTGTTTTTT. It codes for CSARRIRQGLATNEKLFF.

The V and J genes are TRBV20-1 and TRBJ2-5; TRBD1 matches 7 bases. Germline CDR1 and CDR2: DFQATT and SNEGSKA (reference sequence). The CDR3 has 13 residues. The junction had 7 bases not matched to a gene; V was cut back by 5 bases and J by 4 bases. This chain's CDR3 is CSAGPSGGETQYF. In DNA form, the CDR3 reads TGCAGTGCTGGACCTTCAGGGGGAGAGACCCAGTACTTC.

This clonotype was counted between two and nine times. V gene TRBV27 combines with J gene TRBJ1-2; 7 bases line up with TRBD1. This CDR3 region has 14 residues. From germline, CDR1 is MNHEY and CDR2 SMNVEV (reference sequence). Trimming cost V 0 bases and J 6 bases; bases outside gene matches: 4. The CDR3 is CASSLSIQGDGYTF. CDR3 bases: TGTGCCAGCAGTTTATCGATTCAGGGGGATGGCTACACCTTC.

The chain uses TRBV4-1 and TRBJ1-2, with TRBD1 identical over 7 bases. Germline CDR1 and CDR2: MGHRA and YSYEKL. V dropped 0 bases and J dropped 4; count of bases not matched to a gene: 5. The CDR3 runs 15 residues. Here the CDR3 reads CASSQETGVSYGYTF. The CDR3, as DNA: TGCGCCAGCAGCCAAGAAACAGGGGTTAGCTATGGCTACACCTTC.

This clonotype was picked up many times. This chain uses TRBV3-1 with TRBJ1-2; weak D call: TRBD1 (5 bases). The V and J ends lost 2 bases and 3 bases respectively, with 10 bases between them. Germline V CDR1 and CDR2: LGHDT, YNNKEL (reference sequence). The CDR3 loop spans 14 amino acids. This chain's CDR3 is CASSQRTPHYGYTF. The CDR3 region has the DNA TGTGCCAGCAGCCAACGGACACCCCACTATGGCTACACCTTC.